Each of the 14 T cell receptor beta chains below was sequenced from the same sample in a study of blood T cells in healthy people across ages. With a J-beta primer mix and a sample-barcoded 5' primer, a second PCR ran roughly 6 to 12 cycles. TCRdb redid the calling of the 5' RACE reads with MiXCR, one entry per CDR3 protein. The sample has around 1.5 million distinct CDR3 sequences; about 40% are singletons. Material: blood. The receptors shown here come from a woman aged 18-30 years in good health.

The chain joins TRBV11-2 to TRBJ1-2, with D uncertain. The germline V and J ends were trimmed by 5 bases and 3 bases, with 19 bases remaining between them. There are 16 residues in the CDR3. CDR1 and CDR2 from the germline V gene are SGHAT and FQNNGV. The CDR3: CASSPHGPTTDYGYTF. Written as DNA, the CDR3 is TGTGCCAGCAGCCCACATGGACCCACGACCGACTATGGCTACACCTTC.

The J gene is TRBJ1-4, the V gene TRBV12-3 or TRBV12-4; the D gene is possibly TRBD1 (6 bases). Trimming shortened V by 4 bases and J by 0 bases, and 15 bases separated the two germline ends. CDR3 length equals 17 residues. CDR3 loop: CASSWARTEATNEKLFF. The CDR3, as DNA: TGTGCCAGCAGTTGGGCTAGGACAGAGGCAACTAATGAAAAACTGTTTTTT.

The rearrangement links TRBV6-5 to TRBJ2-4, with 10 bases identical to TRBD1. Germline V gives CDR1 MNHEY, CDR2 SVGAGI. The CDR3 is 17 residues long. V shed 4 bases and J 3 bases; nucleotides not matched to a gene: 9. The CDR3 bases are TGTGCCAGCAGTTTACTGGACAGGGGGGGATACAAAAACATTCAGTACTTC. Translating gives CASSLLDRGGYKNIQYF.

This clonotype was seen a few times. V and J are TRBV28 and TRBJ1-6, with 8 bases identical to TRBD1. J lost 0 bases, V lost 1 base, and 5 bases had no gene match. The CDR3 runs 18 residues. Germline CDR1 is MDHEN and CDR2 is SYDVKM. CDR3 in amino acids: CASSLLGQGSSYNSPLHF. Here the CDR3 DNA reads TGTGCCAGCAGTTTATTAGGACAGGGAAGCTCCTATAATTCACCCCTCCACTTT.

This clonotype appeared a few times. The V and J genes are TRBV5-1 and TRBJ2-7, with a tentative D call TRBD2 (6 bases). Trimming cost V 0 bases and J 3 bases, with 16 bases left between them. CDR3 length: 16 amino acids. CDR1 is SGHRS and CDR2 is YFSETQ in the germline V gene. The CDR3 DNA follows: TGCGCCAGCAGCTTGGGGGCTCGACTAGACGACTACGAGCAGTACTTC. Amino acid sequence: CASSLGARLDDYEQYF.

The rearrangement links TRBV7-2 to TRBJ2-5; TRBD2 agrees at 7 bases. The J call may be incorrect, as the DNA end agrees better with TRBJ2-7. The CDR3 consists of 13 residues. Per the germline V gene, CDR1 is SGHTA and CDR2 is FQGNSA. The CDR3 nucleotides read TGTGCCAGCGGGGTCGGGGAGGGCTACGAGCAGTACTTC. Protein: CASGVGEGYEQYF.

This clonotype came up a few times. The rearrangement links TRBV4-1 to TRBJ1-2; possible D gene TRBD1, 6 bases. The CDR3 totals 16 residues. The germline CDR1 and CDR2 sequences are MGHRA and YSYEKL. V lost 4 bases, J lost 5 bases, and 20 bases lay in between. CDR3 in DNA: TGCGCCAGCAGCCCACCCTTAGGGGGAGCAAAATATGGCTACACCTTC. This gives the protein CASSPPLGGAKYGYTF.

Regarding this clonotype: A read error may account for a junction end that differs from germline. CDR3 sequence: CANSPQVSSYEQYF. CDR3 DNA sequence: TGTGCCAACAGTCCTCAGGTCTCCTCCTACGAGCAGTACTTC. V gene TRBV12-3 or TRBV12-4 combines with J gene TRBJ2-7; D remains unclear. There are 14 residues in the CDR3.

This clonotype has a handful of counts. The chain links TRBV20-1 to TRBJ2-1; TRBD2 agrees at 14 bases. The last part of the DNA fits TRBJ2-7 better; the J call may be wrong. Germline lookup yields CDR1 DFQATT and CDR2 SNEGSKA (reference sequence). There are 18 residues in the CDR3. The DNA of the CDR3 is TGCAGTGCCCCACGCACCGGGACTAGCGGGAGATCCTACAATGAGCAGTACTTC. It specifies CSAPRTGTSGRSYNEQYF.

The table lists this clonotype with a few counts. CDR3 nucleotides: TGCGCCAGCAGCGGGACGGGAAGACACAATGAGCAGTTCTTC. Its translation is CASSGTGRHNEQFF. The chain is built from TRBV4-1 and TRBJ2-1, with D tentatively TRBD1 or TRBD2 (5 bases each). Germline-derived CDR1 and CDR2 are MGHRA and YSYEKL. There are 14 residues in the CDR3. Between the trimmed V and J ends, which lost 5 bases and 5 bases, there was a span of 13 bases.

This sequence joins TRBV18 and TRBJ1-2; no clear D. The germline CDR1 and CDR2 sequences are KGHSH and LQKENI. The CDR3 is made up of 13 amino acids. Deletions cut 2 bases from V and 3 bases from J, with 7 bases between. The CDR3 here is CASSPSLDYGYTF. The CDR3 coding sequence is TGTGCCAGCTCACCAAGCTTAGACTATGGCTACACCTTC.

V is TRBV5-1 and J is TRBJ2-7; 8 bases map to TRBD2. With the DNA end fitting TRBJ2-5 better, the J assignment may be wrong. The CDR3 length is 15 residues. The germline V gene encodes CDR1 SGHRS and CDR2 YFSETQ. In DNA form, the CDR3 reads TGCGCCAGCAGCACGAGCGGGAGCTTGGAAGAGACCCAGTACTTC. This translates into CASSTSGSLEETQYF.

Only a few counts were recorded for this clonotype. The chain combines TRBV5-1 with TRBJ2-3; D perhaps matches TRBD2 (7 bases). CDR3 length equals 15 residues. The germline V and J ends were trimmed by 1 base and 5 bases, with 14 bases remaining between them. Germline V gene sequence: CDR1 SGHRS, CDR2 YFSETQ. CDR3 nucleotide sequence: TGCGCCAGCAGCTTGTGGGGGGGGGCCCAAGATACGCAGTATTTT. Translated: CASSLWGGAQDTQYF.

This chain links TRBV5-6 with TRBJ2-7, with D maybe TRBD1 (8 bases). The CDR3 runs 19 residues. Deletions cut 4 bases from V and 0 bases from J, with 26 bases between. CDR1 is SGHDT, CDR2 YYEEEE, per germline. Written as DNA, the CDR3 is TGTGCCAGCAGCCGTACTTCTGACTACAGGGGGGGCAGCTCCTACGAGCAGTACTTC. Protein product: CASSRTSDYRGGSSYEQYF.